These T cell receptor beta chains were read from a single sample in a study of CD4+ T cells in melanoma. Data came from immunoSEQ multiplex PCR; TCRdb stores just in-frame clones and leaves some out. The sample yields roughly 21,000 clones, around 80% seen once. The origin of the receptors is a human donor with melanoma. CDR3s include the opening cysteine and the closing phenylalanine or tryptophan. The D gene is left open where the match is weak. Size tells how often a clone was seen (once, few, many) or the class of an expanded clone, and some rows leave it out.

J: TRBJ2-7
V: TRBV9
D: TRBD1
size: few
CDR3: CASSPTGVSYEQYF
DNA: TGTGCCAGCAGCCCGACAGGGGTCTCCTACGAGCAGTACTTC

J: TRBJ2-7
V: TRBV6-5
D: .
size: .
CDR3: CASSYRAAGVDEQYF
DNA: TGTGCCAGCAGTTACCGCGCCGCCGGGGTCGACGAGCAGTACTTC

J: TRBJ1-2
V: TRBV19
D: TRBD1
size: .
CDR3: CASSIALPTGDKGYTF
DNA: TGTGCCAGTAGTATAGCCCTCCCGACAGGGGACAAGGGCTACACCTTC

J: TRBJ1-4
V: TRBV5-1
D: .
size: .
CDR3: CASSSSGRNEKLFF
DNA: TGCGCCAGCAGCTCTTCGGGACGGAATGAAAAACTGTTTTTT

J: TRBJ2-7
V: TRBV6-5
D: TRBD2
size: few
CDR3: CASSYSPQGGYEQYF
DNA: TGTGCCAGCAGTTACTCGCCCCAGGGAGGGTACGAGCAGTACTTC

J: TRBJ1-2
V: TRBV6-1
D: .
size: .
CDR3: CASSEVVGAPVYGYTF
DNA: TGTGCCAGCAGTGAGGTCGTGGGGGCGCCGGTTTATGGCTACACCTTC

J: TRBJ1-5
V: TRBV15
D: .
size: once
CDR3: CATSREGTQPQHF
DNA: TGTGCCACCAGTCGCGAGGGGACCCAGCCCCAGCATTTT

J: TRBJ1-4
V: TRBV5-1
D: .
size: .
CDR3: CASSFGVNEKLFF
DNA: TGCGCCAGCAGCTTTGGGGTTAATGAAAAACTGTTTTTT

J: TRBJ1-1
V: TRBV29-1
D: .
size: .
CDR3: CSVSISEAFF
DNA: TGCAGCGTTAGTATATCTGAAGCTTTCTTT

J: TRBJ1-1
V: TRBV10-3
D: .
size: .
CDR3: CAIKVKGRTEAFF
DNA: TGTGCCATCAAGGTGAAGGGAAGAACTGAAGCTTTCTTT

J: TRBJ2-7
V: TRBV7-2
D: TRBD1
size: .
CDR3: CASSFSGTGVSYEQYF
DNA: TGTGCCAGCAGCTTTTCAGGGACAGGGGTGTCCTACGAGCAGTACTTC

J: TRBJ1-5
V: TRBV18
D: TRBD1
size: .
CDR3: CASSGQGSSNQPQHF
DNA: TGTGCCAGCTCAGGACAGGGTAGCAGCAATCAGCCCCAGCATTTT

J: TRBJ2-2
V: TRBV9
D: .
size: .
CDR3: CASMRGRGTGELFF
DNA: TGTGCCAGCATGCGGGGGCGCGGAACCGGGGAGCTGTTTTTT

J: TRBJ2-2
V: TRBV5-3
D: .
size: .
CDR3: CGQAPGWTGELFF
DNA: TGTGGCCAAGCCCCGGGGTGGACCGGGGAGCTGTTTTTT

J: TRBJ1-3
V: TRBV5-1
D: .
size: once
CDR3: CASSLTGTLSGNTIYF
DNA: TGCGCCAGCAGCTTGACCGGAACCCTCTCTGGAAACACCATATATTTT

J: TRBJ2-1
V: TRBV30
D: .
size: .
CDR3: CAWEPGHNEQFF
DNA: TGTGCCTGGGAACCAGGACACAATGAGCAGTTCTTC

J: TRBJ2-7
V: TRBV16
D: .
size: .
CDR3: CASSQFPYEQYF
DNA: TGTGCCAGCAGCCAGTTCCCCTACGAGCAGTACTTC

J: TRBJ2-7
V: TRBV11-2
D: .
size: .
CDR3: CASSRTLYEQYF
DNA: TGTGCCAGCAGTCGGACCCTCTACGAGCAGTACTTC

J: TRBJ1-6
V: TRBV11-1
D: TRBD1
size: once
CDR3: CASSPDPGQGPPLHF
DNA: TGTGCCAGCAGCCCCGACCCGGGACAGGGGCCACCCCTCCACTTT

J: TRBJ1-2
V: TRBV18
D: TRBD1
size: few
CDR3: CASSTGQGAYYGYTF
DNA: TGTGCCAGCTCAACGGGACAGGGGGCGTACTATGGCTACACCTTC

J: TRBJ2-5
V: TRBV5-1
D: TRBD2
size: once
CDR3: CASSLGASGAGGPQYF
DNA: TGCGCCAGCAGCTTGGGAGCTAGCGGGGCGGGAGGGCCCCAGTACTTC

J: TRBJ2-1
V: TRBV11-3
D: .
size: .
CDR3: CASSTGRTANEQFF
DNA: TGTGCCAGCAGCACAGGAAGGACAGCGAATGAGCAGTTCTTC

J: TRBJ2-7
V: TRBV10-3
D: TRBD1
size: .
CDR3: CAISESKGTGPDEQYF
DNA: TGTGCCATCAGTGAGTCGAAAGGGACAGGGCCCGACGAGCAGTACTTC

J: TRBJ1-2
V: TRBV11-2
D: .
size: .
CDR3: CASSRGPGYTF
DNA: TGTGCCAGCAGCCGGGGACCTGGCTACACCTTC

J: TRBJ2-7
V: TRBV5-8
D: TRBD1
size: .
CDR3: CASTTGTYEQYF
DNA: TGTGCCAGTACGACAGGGACCTACGAGCAGTACTTC

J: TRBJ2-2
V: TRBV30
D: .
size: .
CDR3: CACPSRTANTGELFF
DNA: TGTGCCTGTCCCTCCCGGACAGCGAACACCGGGGAGCTGTTTTTT

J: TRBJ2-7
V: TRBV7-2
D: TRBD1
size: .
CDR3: CASSFRDRGREQYF
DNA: TGTGCCAGCAGCTTTAGGGACAGGGGACGCGAGCAGTACTTC

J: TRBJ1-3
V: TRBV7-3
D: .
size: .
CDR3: CASSLIGPGSGNTIYF
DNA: TGTGCCAGCAGCCTTATCGGCCCGGGCTCTGGAAACACCATATATTTT

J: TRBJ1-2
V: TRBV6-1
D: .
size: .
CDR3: CASSESGVKVGYTF
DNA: TGTGCCAGCAGTGAGTCCGGGGTGAAGGTAGGCTACACCTTC

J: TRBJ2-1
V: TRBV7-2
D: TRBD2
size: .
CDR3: CASRRTSGPYNEQFF
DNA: TGTGCCAGTCGACGTACTAGCGGGCCTTACAATGAGCAGTTCTTC

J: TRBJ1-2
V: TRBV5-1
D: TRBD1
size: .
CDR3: CASSSGQAGVTYGYTF
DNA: TGCGCCAGCAGCTCGGGACAGGCCGGCGTTACCTATGGCTACACCTTC

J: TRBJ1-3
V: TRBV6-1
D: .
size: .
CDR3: CASTLIPTSGNTIYF
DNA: TGTGCCAGCACCCTGATCCCAACCTCTGGAAACACCATATATTTT

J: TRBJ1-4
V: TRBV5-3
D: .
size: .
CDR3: CARSLPTVRGKLFF
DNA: TGTGCCAGAAGCTTGCCTACCGTAAGAGGAAAACTGTTTTTT

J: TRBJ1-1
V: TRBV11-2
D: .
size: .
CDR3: CASSWGSTNTEAFF
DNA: TGTGCCAGCTCTTGGGGCAGTACGAACACTGAAGCTTTCTTT

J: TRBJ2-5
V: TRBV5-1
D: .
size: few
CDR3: CASSLVTGGGETQYF
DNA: TGCGCCAGCAGCTTAGTTACAGGGGGGGGAGAGACCCAGTACTTC

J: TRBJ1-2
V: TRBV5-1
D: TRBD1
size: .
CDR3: CASSLDPSTGGANGYTF
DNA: TGCGCCAGCAGCTTGGACCCCTCGACAGGGGGCGCGAATGGCTACACCTTC

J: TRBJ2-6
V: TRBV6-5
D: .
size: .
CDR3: CASRRDSGANVLTF
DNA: TGTGCCAGCAGACGTGACTCTGGGGCCAACGTCCTGACTTTC

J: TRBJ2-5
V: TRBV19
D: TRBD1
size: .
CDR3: CASSSIDRGMRETQYF
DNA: TGTGCCAGTAGTTCCATCGACAGGGGGATGCGAGAGACCCAGTACTTC

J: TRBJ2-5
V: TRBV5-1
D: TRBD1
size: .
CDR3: CASSLGGQGARETQYF
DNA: TGCGCCAGCAGCTTGGGCGGACAGGGGGCGAGGGAGACCCAGTACTTC

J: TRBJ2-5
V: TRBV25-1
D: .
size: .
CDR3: CASSEYRGGETQYF
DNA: TGTGCCAGCAGTGAATACCGGGGTGGAGAGACCCAGTACTTC

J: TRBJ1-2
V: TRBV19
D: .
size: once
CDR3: CASTPGGESYGYTF
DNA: TGTGCCAGTACCCCTGGGGGGGAGTCCTATGGCTACACCTTC

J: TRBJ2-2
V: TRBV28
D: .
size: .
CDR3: CASRSQGFQRTGELFF
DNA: TGTGCCAGCAGGTCCCAGGGTTTCCAACGCACCGGGGAGCTGTTTTTT

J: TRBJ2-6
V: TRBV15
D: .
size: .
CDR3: CATTQVVVSGANVLTF
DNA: TGTGCCACCACGCAGGTAGTAGTCTCTGGGGCCAACGTCCTGACTTTC

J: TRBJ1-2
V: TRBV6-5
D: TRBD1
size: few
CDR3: CASRQTGAHGYTF
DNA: TGTGCCAGCAGACAGACAGGGGCCCATGGCTACACCTTC

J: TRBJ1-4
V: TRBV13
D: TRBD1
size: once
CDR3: CASSSRDSAATNEKLFF
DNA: TGTGCCAGCAGCTCCAGGGACAGTGCTGCAACTAATGAAAAACTGTTTTTT

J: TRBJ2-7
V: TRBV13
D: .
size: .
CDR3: CASSLARAGEQYF
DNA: TGTGCCAGCAGCTTAGCCAGGGCCGGCGAGCAGTACTTC

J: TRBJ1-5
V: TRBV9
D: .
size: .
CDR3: CASSADVLGGQPQHF
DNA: TGTGCCAGCAGCGCGGACGTCTTGGGAGGTCAGCCCCAGCATTTT

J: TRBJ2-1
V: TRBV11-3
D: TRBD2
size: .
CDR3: CASSSDGLAPNEQFF
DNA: TGTGCCAGCAGCTCGGACGGACTAGCGCCCAATGAGCAGTTCTTC

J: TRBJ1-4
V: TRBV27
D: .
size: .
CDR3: CASSSRRVGNEKLFF
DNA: TGTGCCAGCAGTTCCCGACGAGTAGGGAATGAAAAGCTGTTTTTT

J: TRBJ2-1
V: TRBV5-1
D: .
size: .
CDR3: CASSFTGLRDIQFF
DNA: TGCGCCAGCAGCTTTACAGGTTTACGCGACATTCAGTTCTTC

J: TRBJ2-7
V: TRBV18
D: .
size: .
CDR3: CASSREALGGYEQYF
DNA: TGTGCCAGCTCACGGGAGGCTTTGGGGGGCTACGAGCAGTACTTC

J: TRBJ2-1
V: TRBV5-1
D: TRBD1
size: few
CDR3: CASSITGTGINEQFF
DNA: TGCGCCAGCAGCATTACCGGGACAGGGATTAATGAGCAGTTCTTC

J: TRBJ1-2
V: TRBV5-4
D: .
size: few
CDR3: CASSLEQGRSYGYTF
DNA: TGTGCCAGCAGCTTGGAACAGGGTAGAAGCTATGGCTACACCTTC

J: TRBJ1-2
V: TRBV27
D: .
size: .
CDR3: CASSKDSRARNYGYTF
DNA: TGTGCCAGCAGTAAAGACTCCAGGGCGCGCAACTATGGCTACACCTTC